These T cell receptor beta chains were read from a single sample in a study of blood T cell repertoires in COVID-19. Assay: immunoSEQ multiplex PCR; the TCRdb copy retains only in-frame clones and omits some. Here the sample spans approximately 6,000 clones, roughly nine tenths being singletons. The specimen was peripheral blood. Source of these receptors: a human donor in a cohort sampled during active COVID-19. Each CDR3 is given with its conserved first and last residue. The D gene is left open where the match is weak. Expanded clones are given a class, and other clones once, few, many or no size at all.

-,TRBJ1-1,TRBV10-2,-,TGCGCCAGCAGTGAGTCTCGGGAGGGTTGGGCTTTCTTT,CASSESREGWAFF
-,TRBJ2-2,TRBV7-9,-,TGTGCCAGCAGCACAATAGGGACATACGAGCAAACCGGGGAGCTGTTTTTT,CASSTIGTYEQTGELFF
TRBD1,TRBJ1-5,TRBV9,-,TGTGCCAGCAGCGTCACAGGGGGGGGTCAGCCCCAGCATTTT,CASSVTGGGQPQHF
-,TRBJ1-1,TRBV5-1,once,TGCGCCAGCAGCTTGAAATTCGAGACTGAAGCTTTCTTT,CASSLKFETEAFF
-,TRBJ2-3,TRBV6-4,-,TGTGCCAGCAGTGAGGGGACTCTCCGAGGGGATACGCAGTATTTT,CASSEGTLRGDTQYF
TRBD2,TRBJ2-3,TRBV11-2,-,TGTGCCAGCAGCCCCGGGGCGGGAGAGGATACGCAGTATTTT,CASSPGAGEDTQYF
TRBD2,TRBJ2-3,TRBV4-1,-,TGCGCCAGCAGCCAAGTACCGGGACTAGCATCAGATACGCAGTATTTT,CASSQVPGLASDTQYF
-,TRBJ2-1,TRBV14,-,TGTGCCAGCAGCCAAAGAGACTTTTACAATGAGCAGTTCTTC,CASSQRDFYNEQFF
-,TRBJ1-2,TRBV7-3,-,TGTGCCAGCAGCCCAGACGGGTATGGCTACACCTTC,CASSPDGYGYTF
TRBD2,TRBJ2-3,TRBV18,-,TGTGCCAGCTCACCGATCGCGGGGGGCACAGATACGCAGTATTTT,CASSPIAGGTDTQYF
-,TRBJ2-2,TRBV6-5,-,TGTGCCAGTTCCCAAAGAGGCACCGGGGAGCTGTTTTTT,CASSQRGTGELFF
TRBD2,TRBJ2-2,TRBV7-6,-,TGTGCCAGCAGCCCCGGGACTAGCGGGGGGCCGAACACCGGGGAGCTGTTTTTT,CASSPGTSGGPNTGELFF
-,TRBJ1-6,TRBV12-2,-,TGTACAAGTCGCCCTCAGGACATTCTTGGGAATTCACCCCTCCACTTT,CTSRPQDILGNSPLHF
TRBD2,TRBJ2-1,TRBV2,-,TGTGCCAGCAGTGGGACTAGCGGGGAACCCTCCTACAATGAGCAGTTCTTC,CASSGTSGEPSYNEQFF
-,TRBJ2-1,TRBV4-2,-,TGTGCCAGCAGCCAAGATAAGGGGCGGGGTAGCAGACAGTTCTTC,CASSQDKGRGSRQFF
TRBD1,TRBJ1-1,TRBV6-1,-,TGTGCCAGCAGTGACCACAGGGGGAACACTGAAGCTTTCTTT,CASSDHRGNTEAFF
-,TRBJ2-1,TRBV11-3,few,TGTGCCAGCAGCCAAGGTTACGCGGTCTCCTACAATGAGCAGTTCTTC,CASSQGYAVSYNEQFF
TRBD1,TRBJ1-1,TRBV6-5,-,TGTGCCAGCAGTTACTTCCGGGACAGCGAAGCTTTCTTT,CASSYFRDSEAFF
-,TRBJ2-6,TRBV25-1,-,TGTGCCAGCAGTGAACACAGCTCTGGGGCCAACGTCCTGACTTTC,CASSEHSSGANVLTF
-,TRBJ1-4,TRBV4-1,once,TGCGCCAGCAGCCGAGGGGGTACAAATGAAAAACTGTTTTTT,CASSRGGTNEKLFF
-,TRBJ2-7,TRBV5-1,-,TGCGCCAGCAGCTTAGGGACACGAAAAGGGGAGCAGTACTTC,CASSLGTRKGEQYF
TRBD1,TRBJ2-7,TRBV11-2,-,TGTGCCAGCAGCTTCGGGACAGGGGACTACGAGCAGTACTTC,CASSFGTGDYEQYF
-,TRBJ1-1,TRBV5-1,-,TGCGCCAGCAGCCCAGGGATAGCGGGCACTGAAGCTTTCTTT,CASSPGIAGTEAFF
-,TRBJ1-4,TRBV7-9,-,TGTGCCAGCACCCCTATGGGGGGGACTAATGAAAAACTGTTTTTT,CASTPMGGTNEKLFF
-,TRBJ1-2,TRBV11-2,-,TGTGCCAGCAGACGTCCGGGACAACCACTAAACTATGGCTACACCTTC,CASRRPGQPLNYGYTF
-,TRBJ2-5,TRBV4-2,-,TGTGCCAGCAGCCAAGAAAAACTGGTTCCGACCCAGTACTTC,CASSQEKLVPTQYF
-,TRBJ2-1,TRBV12-3/TRBV12-4,-,TGTGCCAGCAGTTTGACAGGTATTGAGCAGTTCTTC,CASSLTGIEQFF
-,TRBJ2-3,TRBV2,-,TGTGCCAGCAGTGGGATCCCGGGCGAGGGAAGCACAGATACGCAGTATTTT,CASSGIPGEGSTDTQYF
-,TRBJ1-3,TRBV5-1,-,TGCGCCAGCAGCTTGTCAGGGGAAGGAAACACCATATATTTT,CASSLSGEGNTIYF
-,TRBJ2-1,TRBV5-6,-,TGTGCCAGCAGCCTCAGGACTGAATCCTACAATGAGCAGTTCTTC,CASSLRTESYNEQFF
TRBD2,TRBJ2-5,TRBV27,-,TGTGCCAGCAGTCCCACTAGCGGGGGGGTGGAGACCCAGTACTTC,CASSPTSGGVETQYF
-,TRBJ1-4,TRBV6-5,-,TGTGCCAGCAGTCCCCCCGGGAAACTGTTTTTT,CASSPPGKLFF
-,TRBJ2-1,TRBV7-6,once,TGTGCCAGCAGCCTACGAGTTCATGAGCAGTTCTTC,CASSLRVHEQFF
-,TRBJ1-3,TRBV18,-,TGTGCCAGCTCACCGCAGGGTACTGGAAACACCATATATTTT,CASSPQGTGNTIYF
TRBD2,TRBJ2-7,TRBV2,-,TGTGCCAGCACCCCCGGGGCAGGCGGGGGCTACGAGCAGTACTTC,CASTPGAGGGYEQYF
TRBD1,TRBJ2-5,TRBV6-2/TRBV6-3,few,TGTGCCAGCAGTCTGGGACAGCAAGAGACCCAGTACTTC,CASSLGQQETQYF
TRBD1,TRBJ1-1,TRBV11-2,-,TGTGCCAGCAGCTTGTTGGGGTCAGGGGGGAACACTGAAGCTTTCTTT,CASSLLGSGGNTEAFF
-,TRBJ1-2,TRBV7-8,-,TGTGCCAGCAGCGTTATGGACGGGGGCTATGGCTACACCTTC,CASSVMDGGYGYTF
-,TRBJ1-2,TRBV13,once,TGTGCCAGCAGCTTAGAGAAGGGGATGTTTGGCTACACCTTC,CASSLEKGMFGYTF
-,TRBJ2-7,TRBV4-2,-,TGTGCCAGCAGCCAACAGGGGCTTAGTTCGTACGAGCAGTACTTC,CASSQQGLSSYEQYF
-,TRBJ2-1,TRBV27,-,TGTGCCAGCAGTTTATCGTCCCCCAGATACAATGAGCAGTTCTTC,CASSLSSPRYNEQFF
-,TRBJ1-4,TRBV4-2,-,TGTGCCAGCAGCCAGGCTACAGCAGCAACTAATGAAAAACTGTTTTTT,CASSQATAATNEKLFF
TRBD1,TRBJ1-2,TRBV6-1,-,TGTGCCAGCAGTGAAGTCAGGGGGCAGGGCTACACCTTC,CASSEVRGQGYTF
TRBD1,TRBJ1-4,TRBV4-2,-,TGTGCCAGCAGCCAAGCAAGGGGGGAGACAGGGCTCAATGAAAAACTGTTTTTT,CASSQARGETGLNEKLFF
-,TRBJ1-1,TRBV6-5,-,TGTGCCAGCAGTTACCTGCGCGGGGGTGAAGCTTTCTTT,CASSYLRGGEAFF
-,TRBJ2-1,TRBV3-1/TRBV3-2,few,TGTGCCAGCAGCCAAGATCTCCCCCGAGACAATGAGCAGTTCTTC,CASSQDLPRDNEQFF
TRBD1,TRBJ1-3,TRBV4-1,-,TGCGCCAGCAGCGTCGGGCCGGACAGGGCTGGAAACACCATATATTTT,CASSVGPDRAGNTIYF
-,TRBJ2-2,TRBV18,-,TGTGCCAGCTCACCTGCGAGGACCGGGGAGCTGTTTTTT,CASSPARTGELFF
TRBD1,TRBJ1-2,TRBV6-5,-,TGTGCCGGGGGGACAGCGCCTTATGGCTACACCTTC,CAGGTAPYGYTF
-,TRBJ1-6,TRBV19,-,TGTGCCAGTAGTATAGTCCCGGGGAATTCACCCCTCCACTTT,CASSIVPGNSPLHF
TRBD2,TRBJ2-7,TRBV19,-,TGTGCCAGTAGTCAGTGGGCTAGCGGGGGGGCCGGGAACGAGCAGTACTTC,CASSQWASGGAGNEQYF
-,TRBJ1-2,TRBV6-5,-,TGTGCCAGCAGTTACAACAGGGTGGGCGGCTACACCTTC,CASSYNRVGGYTF
-,TRBJ2-7,TRBV5-1,-,TGCGCCAGCAGCCTCTCGGGTTCAGCCTACGAGCAGTACTTC,CASSLSGSAYEQYF
-,TRBJ2-1,TRBV2,-,TGTGCCAGCAGTCCACAGGGTCTAGGTGAGCAGTTCTTC,CASSPQGLGEQFF
-,TRBJ1-2,TRBV6-5,few,TGTGCCACAACCTGGGAGGGCTATGGCTACACCTTC,CATTWEGYGYTF
-,TRBJ2-5,TRBV5-5,-,TGTGCCAGCAGCTCAAATCCGGGTGGAGAGACCCAGTACTTC,CASSSNPGGETQYF
TRBD2,TRBJ2-1,TRBV5-6,once,TGTGCCAGCAGCTCTAGCGGGGGTTACAATGAGCAGTTCTTC,CASSSSGGYNEQFF
-,TRBJ1-1,TRBV11-2,-,TGTGCCAGCAGCCCAGGCTACTTCCCGTTGAACACTGAAGCTTTCTTT,CASSPGYFPLNTEAFF
-,TRBJ1-1,TRBV6-5,-,TGTGCCAGCAGTCACAGGGCTGAAGCTTTCTTT,CASSHRAEAFF